This is a list of T cell receptor beta chains from one sample in a study of T cells expressing NK-cell markers. TCRdb reprocessed the 5' RACE reads and stores each CDR3 protein as one record, lacking DNA. The sample yields about 170,000 distinct CDR3 sequences, of which the top ten take up over 20%. Sequencing input: blood T cells: a sorted CD56 or NKG2C T cell subset, CD4+ or CD8+ T cells, or bulk PBMC T cells (not recorded which). The receptors originated from a man between 18 and 69 years old in good health. Each CDR3 is given with its conserved first and last residue.

J gene	CDR3 length	V gene	CDR3 protein
TRBJ2-7	11	TRBV28	CASSAPNEQYF
TRBJ2-1	13	TRBV28	CASSLPDRDEQFF
TRBJ2-7	14	TRBV20-1	CSARAGTGGYEQYF
TRBJ2-3	14	TRBV28	CASSFWQRLGGQYF
TRBJ2-1	14	TRBV28	CASSPWGGDNEQFF
TRBJ1-2	17	TRBV4-2	CASSQDGDRGLFYGYTF
TRBJ1-2	13	TRBV5-4	CASSYRLYYGYTF
TRBJ2-7	16	TRBV5-5	CASSRGQGQIIYEQYF
TRBJ1-6	20	TRBV2	CASSVEGAVGLGGSDSPLHF
TRBJ1-1	14	TRBV6-4	CASSEVPGLTEAFF
TRBJ2-5	16	TRBV27	CASSLGRQGPQETQYF
TRBJ2-1	16	TRBV6-4	CASSPGTSGDYNEQFF
TRBJ2-6	14	TRBV3-1	CASSQDPGANVLTF
TRBJ2-3	15	TRBV13	CASSSGTALGDTQYF
TRBJ2-7	15	TRBV21-1	CASSKHRQGPYEQYF
TRBJ2-7	14	TRBV20-1	CSARLRTAEYEQYF
TRBJ2-1	14	TRBV28	CASSFPHTYNEQFF
TRBJ2-3	16	TRBV12-3/TRBV12-4	CASSLALAGVMSTQYF